These 9 T cell receptor beta chains came from one sample sequenced in a study of T cell responses to AZD1222 COVID-19 vaccine. Using immunoSEQ multiplex PCR, the repertoire was profiled, and TCRdb retains in-frame clones only, with some absent. The sample has more than 150,000 clones, about nine tenths seen once. Sequencing used peripheral blood, obtained on day 0 of AZD1222 vaccination. The receptor source for this set is an adult in good health.

This chain joins TRBV28 and TRBJ1-5; TRBD1 aligns across 10 bases. CDR1 and CDR2 from the germline V gene are MDHEN and SYDVKM. Losses at the gene ends were 3 bases for V and 7 bases for J; bases not matched to a gene: 6. The CDR3 contains 15 residues. The CDR3 sequence is CASSLVGQGNQPQHF. The CDR3 nucleotides read TGTGCCAGCAGTTTGGTGGGACAGGGGAACCAGCCCCAGCATTTT.

CDR3 in DNA: TGTGCCAGCTCATACAGGGGGCTCTACGGCTACACCTTC. Encoded protein: CASSYRGLYGYTF. The chain uses TRBV19 and TRBJ1-2; 9 nucleotides line up with TRBD1. Per germline, CDR1 LNHDA and CDR2 SQIVND (reference sequence). CDR3 length: 13 residues. The V segment lost 9 bases and the J segment 8 bases; nucleotides outside the gene matches: 10.

This clone was recorded only once. The chain carries TRBV5-1 and TRBJ2-5, with D uncertain. The germline CDR1 and CDR2 sequences are SGHRS and YFSETQ. The ends were cut back, 0 bases at V and 1 base at J, with 4 bases in the middle. The CDR3 sequence is 13 residues long. Written as DNA, the CDR3 is TGCGCCAGCAGCTTGGCTTCCCAAGAGACCCAGTACTTC. This codes for CASSLASQETQYF.

The chain has TRBV15 and TRBJ1-1; no firm D call. CDR1 and CDR2 (germline): LNHNV, YYDKDF (reference sequence). The CDR3 is made up of 13 amino acids. Trimming took off 0 bases at V and 7 bases at J, with 9 bases between the two ends. CDR3 in amino acids: CATSRDRGFEAFF. DNA for the CDR3: TGTGCCACCAGCAGAGATAGAGGGTTTGAAGCTTTCTTT.

This clone has only one observation. The gene calls are TRBV7-9 and TRBJ1-2, with D possibly TRBD1 on 5 matching bases. The CDR3 runs to 16 residues. V was trimmed by 2 bases and J by 8 bases, leaving 21 bases between them. Germline V gene sequence: CDR1 SEHNR, CDR2 FQNEAQ (reference sequence). CDR3 coding DNA: TGTGCCAGCAGCTTAATCCCCGGGGCGGCCTTTGACGGCTACACCTTC. Amino acids: CASSLIPGAAFDGYTF.

The chain is built from TRBV19 and TRBJ1-5; D may be TRBD1 (5 bases). The CDR3 runs 15 residues. The V end was cut by 6 bases, the J end by 5 bases, with 17 bases between. Looked up from germline, CDR1 is LNHDA and CDR2 is SQIVND (reference sequence). The CDR3 sequence: CASRGLQGSYQPQHF. DNA of the CDR3: TGTGCCAGTAGGGGACTGCAGGGTTCGTATCAGCCCCAGCATTTT.

V usage is TRBV4-1 and J usage is TRBJ2-7; D might be TRBD1 (6 bases). The CDR3 has 15 residues. Germline CDR1 reads MGHRA; CDR2 reads YSYEKL. Between the trimmed V and J ends, which lost 0 bases and 1 base, there was a span of 10 bases. The CDR3 is CASSQEGGWSYEQYF. The CDR3 nucleotides are TGCGCCAGCAGCCAAGAAGGGGGATGGTCCTACGAGCAGTACTTC.

V usage is TRBV29-1 and J usage is TRBJ2-1, with unresolved D. The CDR3 contains 10 residues. Germline V lookup: CDR1 SQVTM, CDR2 ANQGSEA. V was pared by 4 bases and J by 7 bases, with 5 bases between. CDR3 sequence reads: CSVGENEQFF. Written as DNA, the CDR3 is TGCAGCGTTGGAGAAAATGAGCAGTTCTTC.

The count of this clone is one. This sequence joins TRBV7-3 and TRBJ1-1, with D uncertain. Germline V lookup: CDR1 SGHTA, CDR2 FQGTGA. Trimming pared 5 bases from V and 0 bases from J, leaving 13 bases between. The CDR3 length is 15 residues. CDR3 nucleotide sequence: TGTGCCAGCAGCCACGGATTTGGGGTGAACACTGAAGCTTTCTTT. It codes for CASSHGFGVNTEAFF.